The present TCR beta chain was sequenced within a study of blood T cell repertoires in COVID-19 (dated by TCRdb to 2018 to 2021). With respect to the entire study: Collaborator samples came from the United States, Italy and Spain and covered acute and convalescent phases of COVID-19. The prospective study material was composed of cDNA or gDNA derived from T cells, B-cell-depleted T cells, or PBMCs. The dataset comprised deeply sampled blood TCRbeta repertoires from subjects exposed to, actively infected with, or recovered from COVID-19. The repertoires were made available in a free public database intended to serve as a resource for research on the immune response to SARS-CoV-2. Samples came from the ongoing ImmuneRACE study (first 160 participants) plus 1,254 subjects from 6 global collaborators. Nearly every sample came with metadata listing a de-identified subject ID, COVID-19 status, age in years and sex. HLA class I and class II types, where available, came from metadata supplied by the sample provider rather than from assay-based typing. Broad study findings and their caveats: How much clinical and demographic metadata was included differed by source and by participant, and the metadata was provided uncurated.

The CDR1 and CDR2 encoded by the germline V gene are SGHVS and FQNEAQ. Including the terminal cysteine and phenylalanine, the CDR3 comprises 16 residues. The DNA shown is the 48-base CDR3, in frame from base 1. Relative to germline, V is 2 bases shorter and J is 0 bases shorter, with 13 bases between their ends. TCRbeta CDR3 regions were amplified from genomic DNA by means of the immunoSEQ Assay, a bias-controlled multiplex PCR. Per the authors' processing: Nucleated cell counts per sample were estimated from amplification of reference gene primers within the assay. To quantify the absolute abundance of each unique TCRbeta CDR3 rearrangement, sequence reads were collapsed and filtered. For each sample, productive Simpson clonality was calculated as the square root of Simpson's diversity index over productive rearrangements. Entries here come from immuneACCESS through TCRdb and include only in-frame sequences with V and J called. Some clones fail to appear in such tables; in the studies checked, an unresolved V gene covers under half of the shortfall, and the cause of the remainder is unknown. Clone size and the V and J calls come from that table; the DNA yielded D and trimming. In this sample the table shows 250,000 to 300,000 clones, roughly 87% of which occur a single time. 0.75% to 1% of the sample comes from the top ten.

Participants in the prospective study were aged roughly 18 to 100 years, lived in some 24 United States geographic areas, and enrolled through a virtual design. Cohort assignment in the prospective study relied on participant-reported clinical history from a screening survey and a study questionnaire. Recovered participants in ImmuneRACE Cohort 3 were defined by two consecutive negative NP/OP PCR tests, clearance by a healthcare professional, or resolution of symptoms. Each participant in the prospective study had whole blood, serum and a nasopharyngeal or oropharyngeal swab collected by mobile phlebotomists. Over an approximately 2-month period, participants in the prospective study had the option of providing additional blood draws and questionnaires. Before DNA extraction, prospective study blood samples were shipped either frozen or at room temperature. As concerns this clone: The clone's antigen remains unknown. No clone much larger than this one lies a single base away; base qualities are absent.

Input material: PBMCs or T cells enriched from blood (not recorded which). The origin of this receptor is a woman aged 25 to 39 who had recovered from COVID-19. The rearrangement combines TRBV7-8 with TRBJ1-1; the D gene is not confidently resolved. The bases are TGTGCCAGCAGCTTACTTTCGGGATTTATGAACACTGAAGCTTTCTTT. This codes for CASSLLSGFMNTEAFF. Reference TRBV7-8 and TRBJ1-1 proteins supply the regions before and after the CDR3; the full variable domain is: GAGVSQSPRYKVAKRGQDVALRCDPISGHVSLFWYQQALGQGPEFLTYFQNEAQLDKSGLPSDRFFAERPEGSVSTLKIQRTQQEDSAVYLCASSLLSGFMNTEAFFGQGTRLTVV.